These 8 T cell receptor beta chains came from one sample sequenced in a study of T cell repertoires in aging, cancer and after chemotherapy. TCR beta rearrangements were amplified from peripheral blood genomic DNA. Multiplex touch-down PCR with TRB-A/B primers amplified rearranged V-D-J TRB sequences. TCRdb used MiXCR to reprocess the multiplex PCR reads, holding one entry per CDR3 protein. The sample consists of about 6,200 distinct CDR3 sequences, about 30% of them appearing once. The sample consisted of blood. The source of these receptors is a human donor with a blood cancer.

A remark on this clonotype: One end of the junction is discordant with germline, which a read error may explain. This sequence joins TRBV6-5 and TRBJ2-7; the match to TRBD2 covers 10 bases. Per the germline V gene, CDR1 is MNHEY and CDR2 is SVGAGI. The CDR3 runs to 14 residues. Here the CDR3 reads CASSRLGTSERRSF. The CDR3 region has the DNA TGTGCCAGCAGTAGGCTCGGGACTAGCGAAAGGAGAAGCTTC.

By share of the sample, this clonotype is medium-sized (0.01 to 0.1%). The CDR3 DNA follows: TGTGCCAGCAGTGTGGGACAGGGTGCCCACAATGAGCAGTTCTTC. It specifies CASSVGQGAHNEQFF. The gene calls are TRBV12-3 or TRBV12-4 and TRBJ2-1, with 9 bases matching TRBD1. CDR3 length: 15 amino acids. V shed 5 bases, J shed 5 bases, and the junction held 7 bases outside the gene matches.

The rearrangement links TRBV5-1 to TRBJ2-7; 7 bases map to TRBD1. The CDR3 has 14 amino acids. Germline CDR1 SGHRS, CDR2 YFSETQ. V trimming: 1 base; J trimming: 3 bases; junction bases outside the gene matches: 4. The CDR3 DNA is TGCGCCAGCAGCTTGCCAGGGGGTAACTACGAGCAGTACTTC. Its translation: CASSLPGGNYEQYF.

This clonotype appeared a few times. The chain recombines TRBV28 with TRBJ1-2; possibly TRBD1 for D (5 bases). V lost 2 bases and J lost 6, with 10 bases in between. Looked up from germline, CDR1 is MDHEN and CDR2 is SYDVKM. This CDR3 spans 13 amino acids. CDR3 in DNA: TGTGCCAGCAGTTTACGCAGGGAGAATGGCTACACCTTC. Translation: CASSLRRENGYTF.

The chain recombines TRBV6-1 with TRBJ2-7; D uncertain. Trimming took 2 bases from V and 3 from J, leaving 2 bases between them. This CDR3 spans 11 amino acids. The germline gives CDR1 MNHNS, CDR2 SASEGT. CDR3 in DNA: TGTGCCAGCAGTGAATTCTACGAGCAGTACTTC. It encodes CASSEFYEQYF.

By share of the sample, this clonotype is medium-sized. The chain has TRBV30 and TRBJ1-6; no definite D call. Germline V gene lookup returns CDR1 GTSNPN and CDR2 SVGIG (reference sequence). The CDR3 covers 16 residues. The V and J ends lost 0 bases and 10 bases respectively, with 19 bases between them. The CDR3 DNA reads as TGTGCCTGGAGTGTAACGGGCGCAGCTTTGGGCTCACCCCTCCACTTT. Encoded protein: CAWSVTGAALGSPLHF.

This chain uses TRBV7-2 with TRBJ2-5, with D possibly TRBD1 on 6 matching bases. The CDR3 sequence is 14 residues long. The germline V gene encodes CDR1 SGHTA and CDR2 FQGNSA. The V gene lost 5 bases and the J gene lost 5 bases, with 15 bases spanning the gap. Here the CDR3 reads CASSTGQSWETQYF. DNA of the CDR3: TGTGCCAGCAGCACTGGACAGTCATGGGAGACCCAGTACTTC.

This clonotype turned up a few times. This chain links TRBV7-2 with TRBJ1-6; no reliable D call. V shed 4 bases and J shed 9 bases, with 16 bases lying between them. Germline V gene sequence: CDR1 SGHTA, CDR2 FQGNSA. CDR3 length: 15 amino acids. CDR3 sequence reads: CASSSQSPGASPLHF. CDR3 in DNA: TGTGCCAGCAGCTCCCAGTCCCCCGGAGCTTCACCCCTCCACTTT.